The source of this T cell receptor beta chain is a study of T-cell reconstitution after alpha-beta-depleted transplantation in children. General study findings and limits: When one year had passed after transplant, most T-cell counts and diversity came from newly produced T cells. Reports say that about two months after transplant, the alpha-beta T cells came out of several hundred graft clones that had expanded.

The germline gives CDR1 MNHEY, CDR2 SVGEGT. CDR3 length: 15 amino acids. J gave up 4 bases and V 2 bases, and 5 bases lay outside the gene matches. Unique molecular identifiers were incorporated when the TCRbeta library was constructed. TCRdb redid the calling of the PCR reads with MiXCR, one entry per CDR3 protein. The table shows approximately 490,000 distinct CDR3 sequences, with under 12% occurring only once. There are many counts of this clonotype. The antigen is unknown. V gene TRBV6-2 or TRBV6-3 combines with J gene TRBJ2-1; 7 positions agree with TRBD2. The TCR comes from a child aged 2-15 years with inherited bone marrow failure, due to receive a stem cell transplant. The sequences come from PBMCs, collected before TCRalphabeta/CD19-depleted stem cell transplant. Here the CDR3 reads CASSYASGSYNEQFF. The CDR3 DNA follows: TGTGCCAGCAGTTACGCTAGCGGTAGTTACAATGAGCAGTTCTTC.